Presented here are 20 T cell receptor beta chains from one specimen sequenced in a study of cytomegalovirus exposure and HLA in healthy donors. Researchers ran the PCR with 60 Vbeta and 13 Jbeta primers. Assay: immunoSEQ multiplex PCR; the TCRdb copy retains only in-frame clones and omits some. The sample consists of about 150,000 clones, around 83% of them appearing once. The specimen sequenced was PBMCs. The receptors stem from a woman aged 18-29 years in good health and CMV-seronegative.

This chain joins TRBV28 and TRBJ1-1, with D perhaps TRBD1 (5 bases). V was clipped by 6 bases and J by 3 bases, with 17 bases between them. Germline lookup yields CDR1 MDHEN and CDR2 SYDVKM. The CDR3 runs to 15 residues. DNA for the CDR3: TGTGCCAGCAGCTGGATGGGGGGGTGGGACACTGAAGCTTTCTTT. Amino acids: CASSWMGGWDTEAFF.

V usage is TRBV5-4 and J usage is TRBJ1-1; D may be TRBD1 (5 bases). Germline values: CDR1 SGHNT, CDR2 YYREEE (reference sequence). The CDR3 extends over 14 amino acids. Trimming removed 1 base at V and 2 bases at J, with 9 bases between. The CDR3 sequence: CASSLSGYNTEAFF. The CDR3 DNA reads TGTGCCAGCAGCTTGTCAGGGTATAACACTGAAGCTTTCTTT.

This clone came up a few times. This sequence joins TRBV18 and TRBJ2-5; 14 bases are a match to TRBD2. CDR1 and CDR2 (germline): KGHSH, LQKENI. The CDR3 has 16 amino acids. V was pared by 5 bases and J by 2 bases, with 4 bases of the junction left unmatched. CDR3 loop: CASSKGLAGAQETQYF. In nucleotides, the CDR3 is TGTGCCAGCTCAAAGGGACTAGCGGGGGCGCAAGAGACCCAGTACTTC. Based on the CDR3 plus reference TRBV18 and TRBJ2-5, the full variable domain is NAGVMQNPRHLVRRRGQEARLRCSPMKGHSHVYWYRQLPEEGLKFMVYLQKENIIDESGMPKERFSAEFPKEGPSILRIQQVVRGDSAAYFCASSKGLAGAQETQYFGPGTRLLVL.

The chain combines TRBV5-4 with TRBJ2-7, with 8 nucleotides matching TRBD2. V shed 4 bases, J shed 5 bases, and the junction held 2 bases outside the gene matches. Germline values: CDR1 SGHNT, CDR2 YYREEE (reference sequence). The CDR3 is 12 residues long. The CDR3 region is CASSPTSDEQYF. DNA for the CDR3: TGTGCCAGCAGCCCGACTAGCGACGAGCAGTACTTC.

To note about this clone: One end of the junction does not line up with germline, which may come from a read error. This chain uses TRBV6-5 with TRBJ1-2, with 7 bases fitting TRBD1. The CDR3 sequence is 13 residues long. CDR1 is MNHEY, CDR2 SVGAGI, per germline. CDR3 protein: CASTPPDRSRSSF. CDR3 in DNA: TGTGCCAGCACACCTCCGGACAGGTCCCGTTCCTCCTTC.

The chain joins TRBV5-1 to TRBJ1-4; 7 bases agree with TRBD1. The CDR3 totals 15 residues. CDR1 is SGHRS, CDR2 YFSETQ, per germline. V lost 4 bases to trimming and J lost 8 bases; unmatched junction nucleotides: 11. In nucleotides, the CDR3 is TGCGCCAGCAGCCAGGGGGGACATCGGGAGGAAAAACTGTTTTTT. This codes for CASSQGGHREEKLFF.

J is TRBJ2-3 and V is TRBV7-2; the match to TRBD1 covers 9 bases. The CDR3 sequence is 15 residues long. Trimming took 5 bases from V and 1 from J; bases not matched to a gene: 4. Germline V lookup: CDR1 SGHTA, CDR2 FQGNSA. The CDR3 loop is CASSRRTGGTDTQYF. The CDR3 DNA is TGTGCCAGCAGCCGCCGGACAGGGGGCACAGATACGCAGTATTTT.

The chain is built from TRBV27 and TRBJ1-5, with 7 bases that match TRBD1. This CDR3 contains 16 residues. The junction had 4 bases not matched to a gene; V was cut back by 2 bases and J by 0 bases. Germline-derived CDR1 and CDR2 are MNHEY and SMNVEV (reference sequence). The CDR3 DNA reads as TGTGCCAGCAGTTTAGGGGGGACAGATAGCAATCAGCCCCAGCATTTT. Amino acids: CASSLGGTDSNQPQHF.

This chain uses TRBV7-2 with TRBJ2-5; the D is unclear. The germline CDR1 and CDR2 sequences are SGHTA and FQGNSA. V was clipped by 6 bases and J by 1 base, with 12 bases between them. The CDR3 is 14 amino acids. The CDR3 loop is CASSLGPIQETQYF. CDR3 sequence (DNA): TGTGCCAGCAGTCTGGGCCCGATCCAAGAGACCCAGTACTTC.

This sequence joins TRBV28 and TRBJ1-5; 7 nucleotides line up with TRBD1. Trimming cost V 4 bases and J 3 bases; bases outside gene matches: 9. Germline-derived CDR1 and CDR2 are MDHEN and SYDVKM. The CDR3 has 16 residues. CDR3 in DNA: TGTGCCAGCAGTTCCCGACAGGGTCGGTTCAATCAGCCCCAGCATTTT. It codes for CASSSRQGRFNQPQHF.

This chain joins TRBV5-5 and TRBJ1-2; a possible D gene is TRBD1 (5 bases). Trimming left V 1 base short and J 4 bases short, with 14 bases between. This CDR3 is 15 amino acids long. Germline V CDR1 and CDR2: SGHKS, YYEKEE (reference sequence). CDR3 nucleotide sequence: TGTGCCAGCAGCTTGACCCGGGACTCCCTCTATGGCTACACCTTC. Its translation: CASSLTRDSLYGYTF.

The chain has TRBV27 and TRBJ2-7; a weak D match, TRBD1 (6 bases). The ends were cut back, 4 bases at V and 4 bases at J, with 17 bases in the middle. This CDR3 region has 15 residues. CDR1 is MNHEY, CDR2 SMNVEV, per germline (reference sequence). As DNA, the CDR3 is TGTGCCAGCAGTTATCTTGGGGGCGCCGGGTACGAGCAGTACTTC. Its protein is CASSYLGGAGYEQYF.

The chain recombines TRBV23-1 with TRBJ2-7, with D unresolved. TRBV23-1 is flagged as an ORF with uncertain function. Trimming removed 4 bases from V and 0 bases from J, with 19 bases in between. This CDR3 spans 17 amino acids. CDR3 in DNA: TGCGCCAGCAGTCCCGAGGAGACTCCCGATACCTCCTACGAGCAGTACTTC. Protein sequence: CASSPEETPDTSYEQYF.

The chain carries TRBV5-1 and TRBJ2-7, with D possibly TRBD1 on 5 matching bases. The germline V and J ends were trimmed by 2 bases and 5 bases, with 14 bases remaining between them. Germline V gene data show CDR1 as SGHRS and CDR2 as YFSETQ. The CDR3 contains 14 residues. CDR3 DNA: TGCGCCAGCAGCTTACGACAGCCCTGGGACGAGCAGTACTTC. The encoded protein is CASSLRQPWDEQYF.

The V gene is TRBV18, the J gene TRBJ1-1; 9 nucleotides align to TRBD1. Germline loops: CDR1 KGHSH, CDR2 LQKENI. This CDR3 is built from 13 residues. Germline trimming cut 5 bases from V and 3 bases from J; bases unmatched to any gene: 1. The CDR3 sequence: CASSGQGYTEAFF. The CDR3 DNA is TGTGCCAGCTCAGGACAGGGGTACACTGAAGCTTTCTTT.

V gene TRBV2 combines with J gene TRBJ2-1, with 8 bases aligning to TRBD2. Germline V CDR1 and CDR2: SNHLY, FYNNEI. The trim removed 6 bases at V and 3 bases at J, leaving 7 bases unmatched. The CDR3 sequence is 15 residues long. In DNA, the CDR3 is TGTGCCAGCAGGTCGAGCGGGAGTATCTACAATGAGCAGTTCTTC. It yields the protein CASRSSGSIYNEQFF.

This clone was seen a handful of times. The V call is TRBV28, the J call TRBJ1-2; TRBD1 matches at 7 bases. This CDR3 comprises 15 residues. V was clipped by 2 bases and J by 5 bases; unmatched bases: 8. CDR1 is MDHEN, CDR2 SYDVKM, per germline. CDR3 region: CASSLPQTGRYGYTF. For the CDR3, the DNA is TGTGCCAGCAGTTTACCCCAGACAGGGAGGTATGGCTACACCTTC.

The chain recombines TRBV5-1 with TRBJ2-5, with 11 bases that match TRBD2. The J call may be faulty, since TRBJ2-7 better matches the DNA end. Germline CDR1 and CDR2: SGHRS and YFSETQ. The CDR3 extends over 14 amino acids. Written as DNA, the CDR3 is TGCGCCAGCAGGACTAGCGGGACCTCCTACGAGCAGTACTTC. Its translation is CASRTSGTSYEQYF.

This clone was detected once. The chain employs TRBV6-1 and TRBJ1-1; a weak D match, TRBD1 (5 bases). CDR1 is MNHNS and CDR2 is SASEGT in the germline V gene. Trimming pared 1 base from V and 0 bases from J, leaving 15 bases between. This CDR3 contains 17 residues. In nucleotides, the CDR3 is TGTGCCAGCAGTGAAGGGGGGGTGTGGCCATTGAACACTGAAGCTTTCTTT. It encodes CASSEGGVWPLNTEAFF.

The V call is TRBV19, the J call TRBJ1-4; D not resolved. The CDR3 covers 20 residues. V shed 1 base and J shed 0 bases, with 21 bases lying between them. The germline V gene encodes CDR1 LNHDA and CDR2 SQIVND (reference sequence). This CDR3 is CASSIGSLKPSSPTNEKLFF. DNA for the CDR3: TGTGCCAGTAGTATAGGGAGCCTGAAGCCTTCCTCTCCAACTAATGAAAAACTGTTTTTT.